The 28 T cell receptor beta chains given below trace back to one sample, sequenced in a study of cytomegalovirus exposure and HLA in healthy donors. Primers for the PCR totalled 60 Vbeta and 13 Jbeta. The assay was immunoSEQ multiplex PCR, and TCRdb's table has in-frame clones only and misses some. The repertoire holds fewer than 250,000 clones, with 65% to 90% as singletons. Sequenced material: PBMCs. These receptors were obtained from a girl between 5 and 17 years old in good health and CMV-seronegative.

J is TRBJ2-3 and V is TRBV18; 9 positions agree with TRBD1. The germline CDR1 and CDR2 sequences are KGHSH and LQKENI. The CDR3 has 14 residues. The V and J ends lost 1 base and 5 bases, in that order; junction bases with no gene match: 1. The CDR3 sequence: CASSPRTGEDTQYF. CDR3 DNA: TGTGCCAGCTCACCACGGACAGGGGAAGATACGCAGTATTTT.

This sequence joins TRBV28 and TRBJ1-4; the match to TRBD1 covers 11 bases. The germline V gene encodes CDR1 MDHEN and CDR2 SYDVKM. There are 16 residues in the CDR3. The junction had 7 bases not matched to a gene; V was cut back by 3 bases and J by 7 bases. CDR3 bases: TGTGCCAGCAGTTTTGGGGGGACAGGGGGTGTTGAAAAACTGTTTTTT. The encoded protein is CASSFGGTGGVEKLFF.

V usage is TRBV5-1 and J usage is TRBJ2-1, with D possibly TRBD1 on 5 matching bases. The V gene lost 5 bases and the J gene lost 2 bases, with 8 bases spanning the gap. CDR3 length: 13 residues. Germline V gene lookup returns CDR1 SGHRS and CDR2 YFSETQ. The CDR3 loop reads CASRDTTYNEQFF. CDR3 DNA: TGCGCCAGCAGGGACACTACCTACAATGAGCAGTTCTTC.

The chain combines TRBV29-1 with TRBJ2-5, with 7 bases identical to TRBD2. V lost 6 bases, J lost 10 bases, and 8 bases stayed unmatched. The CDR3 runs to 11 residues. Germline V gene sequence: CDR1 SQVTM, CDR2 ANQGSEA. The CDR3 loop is CSVGWEGSQYF. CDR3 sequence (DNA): TGCAGCGTAGGGTGGGAGGGTAGCCAGTACTTC.

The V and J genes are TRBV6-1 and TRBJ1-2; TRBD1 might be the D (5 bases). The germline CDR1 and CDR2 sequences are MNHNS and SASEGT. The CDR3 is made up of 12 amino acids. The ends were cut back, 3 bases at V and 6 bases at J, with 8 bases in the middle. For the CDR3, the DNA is TGTGCCAGCAGTGACGGAGGGGATGGCTACACCTTC. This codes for CASSDGGDGYTF.

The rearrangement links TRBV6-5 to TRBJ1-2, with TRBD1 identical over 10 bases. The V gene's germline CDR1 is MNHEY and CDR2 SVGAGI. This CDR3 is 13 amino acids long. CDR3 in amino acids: CAIGVGTGDGYTF. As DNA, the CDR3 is TGTGCTATAGGGGTCGGGACAGGGGATGGCTACACCTTC.

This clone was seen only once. The CDR3: CASSVGLAGGANTGELFF. The DNA of the CDR3 is TGTGCCAGCAGCGTGGGACTAGCGGGAGGAGCGAACACCGGGGAGCTGTTTTTT. The rearrangement uses TRBV5-4 and TRBJ2-2, with TRBD2 matching 15 bases. From germline, CDR1 is SGHNT and CDR2 YYREEE (reference sequence). With 4 bases clipped from V and 0 bases from J, the junction kept 4 bases outside the gene matches. The CDR3 has 18 residues. The variable domain in full, completed from reference TRBV5-4 and TRBJ2-2, reads ETGVTQSPTHLIKTRGQQVTLRCSSQSGHNTVSWYQQALGQGPQFIFQYYREEENGRGNFPPRFSGLQFPNYSSELNVNALELDDSALYLCASSVGLAGGANTGELFFGEGSRLTVL.

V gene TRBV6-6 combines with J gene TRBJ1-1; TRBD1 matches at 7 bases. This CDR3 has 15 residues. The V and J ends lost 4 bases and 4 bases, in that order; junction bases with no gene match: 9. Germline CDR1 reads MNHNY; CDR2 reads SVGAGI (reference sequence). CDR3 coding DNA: TGTGCCAGCAGTTTCTCTGGGACAGCCTCCACTGAAGCTTTCTTT. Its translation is CASSFSGTASTEAFF.

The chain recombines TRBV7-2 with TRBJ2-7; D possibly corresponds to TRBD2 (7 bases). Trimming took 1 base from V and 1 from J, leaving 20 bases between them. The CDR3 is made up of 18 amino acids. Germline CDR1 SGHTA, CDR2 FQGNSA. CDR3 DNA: TGTGCCAGCAGCTTAGATTCTTCGGGGGGCCTTCCGTCCTACGAGCAGTACTTC. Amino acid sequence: CASSLDSSGGLPSYEQYF. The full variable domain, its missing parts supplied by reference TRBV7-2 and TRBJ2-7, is GAGVSQSPSNKVTEKGKDVELRCDPISGHTALYWYRQSLGQGLEFLIYFQGNSAPDKSGLPSDRFSAERTGGSVSTLTIQRTQQEDSAVYLCASSLDSSGGLPSYEQYFGPGTRLTVT.

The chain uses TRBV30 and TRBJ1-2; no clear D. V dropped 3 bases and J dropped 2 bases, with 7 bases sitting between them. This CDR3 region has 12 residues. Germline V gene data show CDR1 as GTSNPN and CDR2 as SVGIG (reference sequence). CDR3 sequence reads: CAWRTGNYGYTF. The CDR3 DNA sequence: TGTGCCTGGAGGACGGGAAACTATGGCTACACCTTC.

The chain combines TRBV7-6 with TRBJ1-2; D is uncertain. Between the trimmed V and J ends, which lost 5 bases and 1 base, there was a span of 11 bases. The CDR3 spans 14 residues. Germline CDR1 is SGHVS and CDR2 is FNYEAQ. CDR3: CASSPSPNNYGYTF. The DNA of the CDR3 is TGTGCCAGCAGCCCTAGTCCGAATAACTATGGCTACACCTTC.

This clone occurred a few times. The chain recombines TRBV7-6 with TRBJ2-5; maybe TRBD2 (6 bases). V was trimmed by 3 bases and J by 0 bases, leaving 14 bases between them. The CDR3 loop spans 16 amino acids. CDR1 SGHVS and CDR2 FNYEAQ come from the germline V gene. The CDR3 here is CASSFPSGGNQETQYF. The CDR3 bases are TGTGCCAGCAGCTTCCCAAGTGGAGGGAACCAAGAGACCCAGTACTTC.

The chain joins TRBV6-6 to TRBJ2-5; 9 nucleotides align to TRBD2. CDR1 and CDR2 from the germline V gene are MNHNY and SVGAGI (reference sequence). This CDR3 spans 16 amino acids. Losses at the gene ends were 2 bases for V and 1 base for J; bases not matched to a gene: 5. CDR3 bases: TGTGCCAGCAGTTACCCAGCGGGGGGCCTCCAAGAGACCCAGTACTTC. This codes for CASSYPAGGLQETQYF.

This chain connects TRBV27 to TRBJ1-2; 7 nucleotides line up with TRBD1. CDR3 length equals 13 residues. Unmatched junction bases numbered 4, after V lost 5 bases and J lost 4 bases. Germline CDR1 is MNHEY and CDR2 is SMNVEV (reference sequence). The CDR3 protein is CASSNRQGYGYTF. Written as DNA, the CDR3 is TGTGCCAGCAGTAATAGACAGGGCTATGGCTACACCTTC.

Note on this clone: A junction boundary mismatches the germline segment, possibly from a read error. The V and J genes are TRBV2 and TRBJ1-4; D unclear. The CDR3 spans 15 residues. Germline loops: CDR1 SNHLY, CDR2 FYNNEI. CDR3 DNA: TGTGCCAGCAGAGAAGGGTTTCTAGCTAATGAAAAACTGTTTTTT. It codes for CASREGFLANEKLFF.

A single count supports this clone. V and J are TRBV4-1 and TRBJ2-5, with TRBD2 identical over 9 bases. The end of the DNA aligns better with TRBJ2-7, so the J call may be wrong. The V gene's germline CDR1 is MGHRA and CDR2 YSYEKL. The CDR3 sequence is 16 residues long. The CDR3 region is CASSKTIAGDSYEQYF. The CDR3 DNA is TGCGCCAGCAGCAAAACCATAGCGGGGGATTCCTACGAGCAGTACTTC.

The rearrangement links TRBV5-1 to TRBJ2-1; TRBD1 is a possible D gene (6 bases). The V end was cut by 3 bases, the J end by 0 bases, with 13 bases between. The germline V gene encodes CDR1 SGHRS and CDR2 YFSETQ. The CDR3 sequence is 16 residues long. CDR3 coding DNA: TGCGCCAGCAGCTCAATGGCAGGGGTCTCCTACAATGAGCAGTTCTTC. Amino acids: CASSSMAGVSYNEQFF.

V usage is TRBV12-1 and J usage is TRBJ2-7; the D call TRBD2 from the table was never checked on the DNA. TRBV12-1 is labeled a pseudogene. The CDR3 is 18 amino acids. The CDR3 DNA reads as TGTGCCAGCAGCTTTCTCTCAGATAAGTGCGGGAGTCCCAACGAGCAGTACTTC. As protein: CASSFLSDKCGSPNEQYF.

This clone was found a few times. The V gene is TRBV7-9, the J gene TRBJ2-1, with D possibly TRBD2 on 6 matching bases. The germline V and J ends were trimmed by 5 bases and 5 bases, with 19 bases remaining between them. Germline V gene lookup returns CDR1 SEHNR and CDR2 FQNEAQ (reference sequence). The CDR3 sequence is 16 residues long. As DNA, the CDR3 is TGTGCCAGCAGCCGGGCTAGCGCGCCCGGTAACAATGAGCAGTTCTTC. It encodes CASSRASAPGNNEQFF.

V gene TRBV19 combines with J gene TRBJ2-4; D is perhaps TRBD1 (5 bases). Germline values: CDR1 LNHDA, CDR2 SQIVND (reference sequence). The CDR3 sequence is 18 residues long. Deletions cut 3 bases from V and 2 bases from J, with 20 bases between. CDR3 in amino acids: CASSILKGLGNSKNIQYF. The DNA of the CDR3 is TGTGCCAGTAGTATCTTAAAGGGGTTAGGGAATTCCAAAAACATTCAGTACTTC.

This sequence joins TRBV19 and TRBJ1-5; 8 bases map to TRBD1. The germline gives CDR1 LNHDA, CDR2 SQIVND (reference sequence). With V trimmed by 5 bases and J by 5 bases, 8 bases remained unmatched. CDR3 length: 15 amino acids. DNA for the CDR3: TGTGCCAGTAGTCTCTCCGGGACAGGTTATCAGCCCCAGCATTTT. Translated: CASSLSGTGYQPQHF.

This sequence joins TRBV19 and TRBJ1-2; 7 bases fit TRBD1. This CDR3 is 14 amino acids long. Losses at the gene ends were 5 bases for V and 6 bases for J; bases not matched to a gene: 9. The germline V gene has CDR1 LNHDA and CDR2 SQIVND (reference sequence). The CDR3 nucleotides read TGTGCCAGTAGTGCGGACAGGCGACTGGATGGCTACACCTTC. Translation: CASSADRRLDGYTF.

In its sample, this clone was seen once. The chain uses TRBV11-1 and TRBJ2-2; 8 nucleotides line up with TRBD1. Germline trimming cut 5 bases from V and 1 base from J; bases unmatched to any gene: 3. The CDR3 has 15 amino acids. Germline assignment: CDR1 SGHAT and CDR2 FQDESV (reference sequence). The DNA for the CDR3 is TGTGCCAGCAGCACCGGGACAGGGAACACCGGGGAGCTGTTTTTT. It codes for CASSTGTGNTGELFF.

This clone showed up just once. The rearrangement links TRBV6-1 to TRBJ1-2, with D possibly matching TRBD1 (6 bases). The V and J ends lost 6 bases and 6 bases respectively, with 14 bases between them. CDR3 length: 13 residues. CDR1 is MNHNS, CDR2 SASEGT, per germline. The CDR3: CASSARKGDGYTF. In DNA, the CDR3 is TGTGCCAGCAGCGCCCGAAAGGGGGATGGCTACACCTTC.

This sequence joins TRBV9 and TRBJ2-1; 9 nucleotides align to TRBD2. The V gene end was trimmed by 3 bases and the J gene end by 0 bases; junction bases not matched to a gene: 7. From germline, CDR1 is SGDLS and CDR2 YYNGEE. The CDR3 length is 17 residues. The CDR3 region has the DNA TGTGCCAGCAGCGCCCATCTAGCGGGGAGCTCCTACAATGAGCAGTTCTTC. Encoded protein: CASSAHLAGSSYNEQFF. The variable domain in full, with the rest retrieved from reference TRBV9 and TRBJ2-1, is DSGVTQTPKHLITATGQRVTLRCSPRSGDLSVYWYQQSLDQGLQFLIQYYNGEERAKGNILERFSAQQFPDLHSELNLSSLELGDSALYFCASSAHLAGSSYNEQFFGPGTRLTVL.

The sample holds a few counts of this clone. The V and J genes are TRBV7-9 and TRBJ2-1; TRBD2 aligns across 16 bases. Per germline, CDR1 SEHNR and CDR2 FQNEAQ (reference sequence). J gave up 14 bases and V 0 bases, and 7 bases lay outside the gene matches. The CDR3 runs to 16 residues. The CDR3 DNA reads TGTGCCAGCAGCTTAGCAGGGACTAGCGGGGGGGCTGTAAAGTTCTTC. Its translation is CASSLAGTSGGAVKFF.

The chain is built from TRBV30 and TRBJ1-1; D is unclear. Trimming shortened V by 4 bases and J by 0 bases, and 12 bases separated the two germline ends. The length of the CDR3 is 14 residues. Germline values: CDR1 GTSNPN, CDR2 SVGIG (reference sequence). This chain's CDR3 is CAWKRNSLNTEAFF. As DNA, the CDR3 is TGTGCCTGGAAAAGAAACAGCCTGAACACTGAAGCTTTCTTT.

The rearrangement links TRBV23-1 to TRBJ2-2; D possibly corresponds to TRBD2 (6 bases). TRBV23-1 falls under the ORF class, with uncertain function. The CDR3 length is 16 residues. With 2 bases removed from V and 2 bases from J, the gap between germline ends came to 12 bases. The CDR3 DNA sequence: TGCGCCAGCAGTCAAAACGGGGGAACCAACACCGGGGAGCTGTTTTTT. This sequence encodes CASSQNGGTNTGELFF.